The 19 T cell receptor beta chains in this list originate from one sample, sequenced in a study of cytomegalovirus exposure and HLA in healthy donors. The primer mix had 60 Vbeta and 13 Jbeta primers. Here immunoSEQ multiplex PCR was the method, and the copy in TCRdb shows in-frame clones only, minus some. The repertoire holds approximately 110,000 clones, with 73% as singletons. The sequencing sample was made of PBMCs. These receptors were obtained from a woman aged 40 to 50 in good health and CMV-seronegative.

V usage is TRBV27 and J usage is TRBJ2-1; 10 bases align to TRBD2. CDR3 length: 19 amino acids. CDR1 and CDR2 from the germline V gene are MNHEY and SMNVEV (reference sequence). Trimming at V came to 2 bases and at J to 0 bases, leaving 10 bases not matched to a gene. The CDR3 DNA reads as TGTGCCAGCAGTTTACGGGGACTAGCGCAACCCCTCTCCTACAATGAGCAGTTCTTC. It yields the protein CASSLRGLAQPLSYNEQFF.

This sequence joins TRBV4-1 and TRBJ2-1; 14 nucleotides line up with TRBD2. V was clipped by 0 bases and J by 4 bases; unmatched bases: 5. Per the germline V gene, CDR1 is MGHRA and CDR2 is YSYEKL. CDR3 length: 18 residues. CDR3 DNA: TGCGCCAGCAGCCAAGAACGGGGACTAGCGGGAGCTTACAATGAGCAGTTCTTC. It translates to CASSQERGLAGAYNEQFF.

The rearrangement joins TRBV7-9 to TRBJ1-1, with a weak D call TRBD1 (6 bases). Germline V lookup: CDR1 SEHNR, CDR2 FQNEAQ (reference sequence). Trimming took 5 bases from V and 4 from J, leaving 14 bases between them. This CDR3 is built from 14 residues. The CDR3 DNA follows: TGTGCCAGCAGCCCTCAGCTGGGGGCCACTGAAGCTTTCTTT. It translates to CASSPQLGATEAFF.

This rearrangement joins TRBV10-3 to TRBJ2-7; the match to TRBD2 covers 15 bases. Germline V gene data show CDR1 as ENHRY and CDR2 as SYGVKD. The CDR3 spans 16 residues. The V and J ends lost 0 bases and 6 bases, in that order; junction bases with no gene match: 3. CDR3 protein: CAISESRTSGRVEQYF. CDR3 in DNA: TGTGCCATCAGTGAGTCACGGACTAGCGGGAGGGTCGAGCAGTACTTC.

The chain couples TRBV19 to TRBJ2-1; 7 nucleotides match TRBD1. Trimming cost V 5 bases and J 4 bases; bases outside gene matches: 11. In germline, CDR1 is LNHDA, CDR2 SQIVND (reference sequence). This CDR3 comprises 16 residues. The CDR3 DNA reads TGTGCCAGTAGTGCTGCAGGGGGTGGGAATTACAATGAGCAGTTCTTC. Protein product: CASSAAGGGNYNEQFF.

This chain links TRBV5-5 with TRBJ1-2; 8 bases are shared with TRBD1. In germline, CDR1 is SGHKS, CDR2 YYEKEE (reference sequence). The V and J ends lost 4 bases and 8 bases, in that order; junction bases with no gene match: 10. This CDR3 contains 14 residues. CDR3 sequence reads: CASSRPGQGTGYTF. CDR3 coding DNA: TGTGCCAGCAGCCGACCCGGACAGGGAACGGGCTACACCTTC. The full variable domain, with the rest looked up from reference TRBV5-5 and TRBJ1-2, is DAGVTQSPTHLIKTRGQQVTLRCSPISGHKSVSWYQQVLGQGPQFIFQYYEKEERGRGNFPDRFSARQFPNYSSELNVNALLLGDSALYLCASSRPGQGTGYTFGSGTRLTVV.

The J gene is TRBJ2-1, the V gene TRBV9; 7 bases line up with TRBD1. After removal of 4 bases from V and 2 bases from J, the junction contained 12 bases not matched to a gene. The CDR3 loop spans 17 amino acids. Germline V gene lookup returns CDR1 SGDLS and CDR2 YYNGEE. CDR3 nucleotides: TGTGCCAGCAGCCAGAGTCCCCTAGACAGGGCCTACAATGAGCAGTTCTTC. This codes for CASSQSPLDRAYNEQFF.

The V gene is TRBV7-9, the J gene TRBJ2-2; D gene unclear. The CDR3 totals 16 residues. Germline loops: CDR1 SEHNR, CDR2 FQNEAQ (reference sequence). V lost 2 bases and J 3 bases, leaving 13 bases between the germline ends. In nucleotides, the CDR3 is TGTGCCAGCAGCTTAATTGCGTCTACCCACACCGGGGAGCTGTTTTTT. Translating gives CASSLIASTHTGELFF.

J is TRBJ1-1 and V is TRBV6-5; D unresolved. The CDR3 spans 13 residues. Germline V gene data show CDR1 as MNHEY and CDR2 as SVGAGI. Trimming took off 7 bases at V and 0 bases at J, with 9 bases between the two ends. CDR3 sequence: CASTGSLNTEAFF. CDR3 nucleotides: TGTGCCAGCACTGGGAGTTTGAACACTGAAGCTTTCTTT.

This sequence joins TRBV5-6 and TRBJ1-1, with 7 bases matching TRBD1. Germline CDR1 is SGHDT and CDR2 is YYEEEE. The length of the CDR3 is 15 residues. V trimming: 4 bases; J trimming: 4 bases; junction bases outside the gene matches: 10. The CDR3 DNA follows: TGTGCCAGCAGCCTACCTCGACAGGGCGGCACTGAAGCTTTCTTT. Its translation is CASSLPRQGGTEAFF.

V and J are TRBV30 and TRBJ1-1, with TRBD1 matching over 7 bases. CDR1 GTSNPN and CDR2 SVGIG come from the germline V gene (reference sequence). The CDR3 runs to 24 residues. Trimming took 1 base from V and 3 from J; bases not matched to a gene: 35. The CDR3 DNA is TGTGCCTGGAGTGGCACTCGGGGGTCGGTACCCGGTGAGTTGAAGGCAACAGGGGACACTGAAGCTTTCTTT. Amino acids: CAWSGTRGSVPGELKATGDTEAFF.

The chain has TRBV19 and TRBJ2-6, with D possibly being TRBD2 (5 bases). Trimming removed 6 bases from V and 0 bases from J, with 9 bases in between. Germline V gives CDR1 LNHDA, CDR2 SQIVND (reference sequence). This CDR3 is 15 amino acids long. In nucleotides, the CDR3 is TGTGCCAGTAGCCGGGATCGCTCTGGGGCCAACGTCCTGACTTTC. Translating gives CASSRDRSGANVLTF.

V is TRBV5-8 and J is TRBJ1-2; D unclear. The CDR3 extends over 14 amino acids. Germline V lookup: CDR1 SGHTS, CDR2 YDEGEE. Trimming removed 4 bases at V and 2 bases at J, with 12 bases between. In DNA form, the CDR3 reads TGTGCCAGCAGCCCCGATCATGAGAACTATGGCTACACCTTC. As protein: CASSPDHENYGYTF. Supplemented by reference TRBV5-8 and TRBJ1-2, the full variable domain reads EAGVTQSPTHLIKTRGQQATLRCSPISGHTSVYWYQQALGLGLQFLLWYDEGEERNRGNFPPRFSGRQFPNYSSELNVNALELEDSALYLCASSPDHENYGYTFGSGTRLTVV.

The J gene is TRBJ1-2, the V gene TRBV11-2; 9 positions agree with TRBD1. Looked up from germline, CDR1 is SGHAT and CDR2 is FQNNGV. J lost 4 bases, V lost 5 bases, and 8 bases had no gene match. This CDR3 has 15 amino acids. The CDR3 region is CASSTGQGVRYGYTF. The CDR3 DNA follows: TGTGCCAGCAGCACGGGACAGGGAGTCCGCTATGGCTACACCTTC.

This chain connects TRBV7-2 to TRBJ2-5; possible D gene TRBD2, 5 bases. The germline V and J ends were trimmed by 5 bases and 1 base, with 11 bases remaining between them. CDR1 is SGHTA and CDR2 is FQGNSA in the germline V gene. The CDR3 has 14 residues. The CDR3 sequence: CASSGGGAQETQYF. DNA for the CDR3: TGTGCCAGCAGCGGAGGAGGCGCCCAAGAGACCCAGTACTTC. The full variable domain, rest sourced from reference TRBV7-2 and TRBJ2-5, is GAGVSQSPSNKVTEKGKDVELRCDPISGHTALYWYRQSLGQGLEFLIYFQGNSAPDKSGLPSDRFSAERTGGSVSTLTIQRTQQEDSAVYLCASSGGGAQETQYFGPGTRLLVL.

This chain connects TRBV5-8 to TRBJ1-4; TRBD1 aligns across 7 bases. The CDR3 contains 14 residues. Per germline, CDR1 SGHTS and CDR2 YDEGEE. V dropped 4 bases and J dropped 4; count of bases not matched to a gene: 4. The CDR3 DNA follows: TGTGCCAGCAGCCAGGACAGGATTAATGAAAAACTGTTTTTT. This translates into CASSQDRINEKLFF.

The V call is TRBV7-3, the J call TRBJ2-5; the D is unclear. Germline V CDR1 and CDR2: SGHTA, FQGTGA. The V gene lost 2 bases and the J gene lost 1 base, with 8 bases spanning the gap. This CDR3 is built from 14 residues. The CDR3 loop reads CASSLDRFQETQYF. The CDR3 region has the DNA TGTGCCAGCAGCTTAGATAGATTCCAAGAGACCCAGTACTTC.

This clone was seen a handful of times. CDR3 nucleotides: TGTGCCAGCAGTCTTGAAGGTACAGGGGCGAGAGAGCAGTACTTC. The encoded protein is CASSLEGTGAREQYF. The rearrangement links TRBV28 to TRBJ2-7; 7 bases are a match to TRBD1. Germline V gene sequence: CDR1 MDHEN, CDR2 SYDVKM. The V gene end was trimmed by 5 bases and the J gene end by 7 bases; junction bases not matched to a gene: 14. The CDR3 runs to 15 residues.

This chain connects TRBV6-1 to TRBJ2-7, with 8 bases identical to TRBD1. Germline assignment: CDR1 MNHNS and CDR2 SASEGT. The CDR3 spans 12 residues. V was clipped by 10 bases and J by 0 bases; unmatched bases: 2. The CDR3 sequence: CATDRGSYEQYF. CDR3 nucleotide sequence: TGTGCCACCGACAGGGGCTCCTACGAGCAGTACTTC.